This TCR beta chain appears in the sequencing data of a study of shared clonotypes between healthy human individuals. The naive CD8 fraction comprised CD45RO-negative cells positively selected for CCR7 and excluded terminally differentiated effector memory CD45RA+ cells. Losses at the gene ends were 4 bases for V and 3 bases for J; bases not matched to a gene: 5. This CDR3 comprises 15 residues. The V gene's germline CDR1 is SEHNR and CDR2 FQNEAQ (reference sequence). The method was immunoSEQ multiplex PCR; TCRdb's version includes in-frame clones alone and lacks a portion of them. Here the sample spans some 2,000,000 clones, around 96% being singletons. For this clone: The same CDR3 also results from other DNA sequences found in this sample.

V and J are TRBV7-9 and TRBJ2-7; 11 positions agree with TRBD2. The material sequenced was naive CD8+ T cells sorted from blood. This receptor was obtained from a man between 18 and 29 years old in good health. The CDR3 is CASSSLTSGSYEQYF. The CDR3 bases are TGTGCCAGCAGCTCCCTTACTAGCGGGAGCTACGAGCAGTACTTC.